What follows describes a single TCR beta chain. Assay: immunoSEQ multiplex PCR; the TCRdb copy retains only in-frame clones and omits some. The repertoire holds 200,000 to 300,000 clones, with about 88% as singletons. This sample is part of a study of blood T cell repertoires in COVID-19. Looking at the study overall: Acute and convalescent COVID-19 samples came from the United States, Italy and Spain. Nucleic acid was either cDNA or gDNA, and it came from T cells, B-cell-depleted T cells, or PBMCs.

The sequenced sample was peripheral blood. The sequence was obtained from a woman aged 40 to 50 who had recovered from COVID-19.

This CDR3 is CASSQVGPRPGNEQFF. The DNA of the CDR3 is TGTGCCAGCAGCCAAGTAGGTCCCCGGCCGGGAAATGAGCAGTTCTTC. The chain carries TRBV14 and TRBJ2-1; perhaps TRBD2 as D (5 bases). V was clipped by 1 base and J by 7 bases, with 17 bases between them. The length of the CDR3 is 16 residues. Germline V gene data show CDR1 as SGHDN and CDR2 as FVKESK.